This entry concerns a single T cell receptor beta chain. This clonotype was seen more than once but under ten times. Its cognate antigen has yet to be identified. There are no base qualities to consult, and no much larger clone falls within one base. Stable hyperthyroidism was defined as no progression to ophthalmopathy within 18 months of follow-up. The hyperthyroidism patients were 18 to 65 years old and newly diagnosed, with a disease duration of less than 2 months. Patients with other autoimmune diseases, uncontrolled infections, pregnancy or lactation were excluded from the study. Diagnosis relied on clinical symptoms, serum thyroxine, TRAb, thyroid ultrasound and orbital computed tomography. Using Ficoll-Paque density gradient centrifugation, PBMCs were isolated from 9.5 to 10 ml of fresh peripheral blood. Trizol reagent was used to extract the total RNA, and its quality was then checked on an Agilent 2100 Bioanalyzer.

The sample is drawn from a study of Graves' ophthalmopathy and Graves' hyperthyroidism (dated by TCRdb to the late 2010s). Broadly, across the study: Peripheral blood was collected at initial diagnosis, before any treatment. The study used TCR beta repertoire signatures to distinguish Graves' ophthalmopathy from Graves' hyperthyroidism and to predict progression to ophthalmopathy. In total, over 130 blood samples were TCR-sequenced: approximately 40 ophthalmopathy, approximately 80 hyperthyroidism and approximately 17 hyperthyroidism-to-ophthalmopathy patients. To explore V-J signatures that separate ophthalmopathy from hyperthyroidism, a discovery set of approximately 100 patients was enrolled, consisting of fewer than 45 with ophthalmopathy and around 60 with stable hyperthyroidism. An independent validation cohort was composed of some 19 hyperthyroidism patients and 15 to 17 patients who later progressed from hyperthyroidism to ophthalmopathy. T-cell repertoires of thyroid tissue and blood were compared in more than 5 hyperthyroidism patients. After sampling, hyperthyroidism patients received methimazole starting at 30 mg daily, and ophthalmopathy patients received high-dose intravenous methylprednisolone. The 100 or so discovery patients were divided at random into training and test sets in a 7:3 ratio.

For repertoire sequencing, the TCR beta CDR3 regions were amplified from RNA transcripts. The first round of RT-PCR was done with HTBI primers and the Qiagen OneStep RT-PCR kit, and was followed by a second round of multiplex PCR, then size selection and purification. The libraries underwent paired-end sequencing with 100 bp reads on an Illumina HiSeq2000. The study's own analysis went as follows. SOAPnuke was used for read processing, and reads with adapters, uncalled bases, a mean Phred below 15, or no exact constant-primer or identifier match were discarded. High-quality paired reads were merged with COPE v1.2.5. Each unique nucleotide sequence was defined as a clonotype, and clonotypes were aligned to IMGT TRB V, D and J references with MiTCR v1.1. The analysis was limited to V-J combinations with a frequency above 0.0001, which together covered about 99% of the repertoires. A TCR clonal expansion and chaos score per V-J combination was defined as the ratio of F50 clonal expansion to chaos observed in the TCRdist matrix. Welch's t-statistics and random forest were used to reduce features to about a dozen V-J combinations, which were fed into a naive Bayes classifier. The Morisita-Horn index was used to measure how similar the thyroid and blood repertoires were. TCRdb passed the public sequencing reads through fastp at Q25 and MiXCR, retaining productive beta sequences. For every CDR3 protein sequence, its rows merge into one entry that carries the most common genes and DNA. The authors' filters were not applied to this entry. Counted in this sample were fewer than 650,000 distinct CDR3 sequences; approximately 21% of them appeared once. The ten largest clones add up to around 6.5% of the sample.

Overall results and qualifications from the work: In validation, the model predicted ophthalmopathy progression with about 71% sensitivity and roughly 78% specificity; roughly 12 predicted patients were CT-confirmed with GO in a median of approximately six months. The 13-signature model separated ophthalmopathy from stable hyperthyroidism with 85% to 90% sensitivity and around 81% specificity in cross-validation, and 80%/75% in the test set. Most of the expanded thyroid clonotypes with a frequency above 0.001 were also detected in blood, and it was suggested that the thyroid immune response may be reflected by blood repertoires. No statistical method was used to predetermine the sample size, and group allocation was not hidden from the investigators.

What was sequenced was peripheral blood. This sequence was found in a woman aged 18-29 years with stable Graves' hyperthyroidism. Some clones in this sample may be carry-over from other donors' samples. Donor details come from another sample of the same person, matched by shared clones.

The CDR3 region reads CASSETGDRNTEAFF. DNA sequence: TGCGCCAGCAGCGAAACAGGGGATCGGAACACTGAAGCTTTCTTT. The rearrangement combines TRBV5-1 with TRBJ1-1; 7 bases in the middle match TRBD1. CDR1 and CDR2, per the germline V gene, are SGHRS and YFSETQ. At the junction V is shortened by 4 bases and J by 1 base; bases outside the gene matches: 7. From the cysteine up to the phenylalanine, the CDR3 has a length of 15 residues. Only CDR3 DNA is held: 45 bases, read in frame from base 1.